This T cell receptor (beta chain) was recovered during a study of Graves' ophthalmopathy and Graves' hyperthyroidism. Germline values: CDR1 MNHEY, CDR2 SVGEGT. J was trimmed by 4 bases and V by 0 bases; bases with no gene match: 6. The CDR3 runs to 17 residues. RNA served as the template for amplifying TCR beta CDR3 regions. A first-round RT-PCR used HTBI primers, followed by a second-round multiplex PCR. TCRdb re-analysed the multiplex PCR reads in MiXCR, keeping a single row per CDR3 protein. The table includes almost 400,000 distinct CDR3 sequences, around 19% detected once. The specimen sequenced was peripheral blood. This TCR was sampled from a woman under 30 with Graves' ophthalmopathy. The J gene is TRBJ2-3, the V gene TRBV6-2 or TRBV6-3; 11 bases agree with TRBD2. CDR3 residues: CASSYSRTSGSADTQYF. Written as DNA, the CDR3 is TGTGCCAGCAGTTACTCCAGAACTAGCGGGAGCGCAGATACGCAGTATTTT.